Detailed here is one T cell receptor (beta chain). Its antigen is as yet unknown. Isolation of PBMCs gave at least 6 million cells per sample. The record originates from a study of blood T cells in healthy people across ages. The germline V and J ends were trimmed by 5 bases and 4 bases, with 19 bases remaining between them. The CDR3 loop spans 16 amino acids. Study-wide results and caveats: A strong correlation was seen between TCR beta diversity and naive T cell percentage. Naive CD4+ cell counts and diversity both ran higher in long-lived than in aged donors.

Primed by a sample-barcoded 5' primer and a J-beta primer mix, a second PCR proceeded for about 7 to 11 cycles. TCRdb used MiXCR to reprocess the 5' RACE reads, holding one entry per CDR3 protein. The table records under 2,000,000 distinct CDR3 sequences, roughly 52% of them present only once. Input material: blood. The sequence was collected from a woman between 40 and 50 years old in good health. The chain is built from TRBV12-3 or TRBV12-4 and TRBJ2-3; possible D gene TRBD2, 5 bases. This chain's CDR3 is CASSHEGVIGPDTQYF. CDR3 nucleotide sequence: TGTGCCAGCAGTCACGAGGGAGTCATAGGGCCAGATACGCAGTATTTT.